The present entry profiles one T cell receptor beta chain with its context. Its antigen is undetermined. This sample was taken from a study of T cell responses to AZD1222 COVID-19 vaccine. Study findings and constraints: Among those given AZD1222, only five or six were seropositive at baseline. A reported finding is that nearly half of spike-specific TCRs target unmutated variant regions.

Samples with a second dose at about 4 or about 12 weeks were pooled together. Profiled with immunoSEQ multiplex PCR; TCRdb holds only in-frame clones, not every one. The table lists tens of thousands of clones, around nine tenths of them singletons. Per the germline V gene, CDR1 is KGHSH and CDR2 is LQKENI. The CDR3 runs 15 residues. V was clipped by 3 bases and J by 7 bases, with 18 bases between them. The rearrangement uses TRBV18 and TRBJ1-2; a weak D match, TRBD1 (6 bases). The receptor's source is an adult who received the AZD1222 COVID-19 vaccine. The sequencing used peripheral blood, collected 28 days after the second AZD1222 dose. The CDR3 protein is CASSPRTAYGSGYTF. The CDR3 DNA reads TGTGCCAGCTCACCCAGGACAGCCTATGGCTCTGGCTACACCTTC.